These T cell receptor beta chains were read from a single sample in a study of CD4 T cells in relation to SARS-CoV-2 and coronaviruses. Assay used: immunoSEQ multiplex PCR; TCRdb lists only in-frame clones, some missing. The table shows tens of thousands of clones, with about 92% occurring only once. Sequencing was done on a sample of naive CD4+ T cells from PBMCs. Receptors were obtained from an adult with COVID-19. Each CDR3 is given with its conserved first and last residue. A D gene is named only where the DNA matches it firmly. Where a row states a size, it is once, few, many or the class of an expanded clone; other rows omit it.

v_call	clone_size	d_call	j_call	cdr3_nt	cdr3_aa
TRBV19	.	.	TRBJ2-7	TGTGCCAGTAGTATAACTTGGCGGGACTCCTACGAGCAGTACTTC	CASSITWRDSYEQYF
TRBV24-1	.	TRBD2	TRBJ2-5	TGTGCCACCAGTGAAGGGACTAGCGGGAGACAAGAGACCCAGTACTTC	CATSEGTSGRQETQYF
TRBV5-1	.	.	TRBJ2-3	TGCGCCAGCAGCAGGGCAGGGGGCACAGATACGCAGTATTTT	CASSRAGGTDTQYF
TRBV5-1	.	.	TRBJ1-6	TGCGCCAGCAGTCCAGTTAGCTCCTATAATTCACCCCTCCACTTT	CASSPVSSYNSPLHF
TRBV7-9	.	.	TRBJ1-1	TGTGCCAGCAGCTTAGAGGCAGGGTTCGGCGTAGCGGAAGCTTTCTTT	CASSLEAGFGVAEAFF
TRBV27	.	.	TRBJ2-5	TGTGCCAGCAGGTCCTATGCAGGGGAGACCCAGTACTTC	CASRSYAGETQYF
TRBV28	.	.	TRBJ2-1	TGTGCCAGCAGTCCACTAAGAAACCCAGAGATAAATGAGCAGTTCTTC	CASSPLRNPEINEQFF
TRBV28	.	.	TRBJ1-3	TGTGCCAGCAGTCAGGGGGGAAACACCATATATTTT	CASSQGGNTIYF
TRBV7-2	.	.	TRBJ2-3	TGTGCCAGCAGCTTAATTGCGGGAATGGTAGATACGCAGTATTTT	CASSLIAGMVDTQYF
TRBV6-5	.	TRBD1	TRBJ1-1	TGTGCCAGCGTGAGGGGACAGGGGAACACTGAAGCTTTCTTT	CASVRGQGNTEAFF
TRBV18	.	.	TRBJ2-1	TGTGCCAGCTCACCGATTACCGGGATAAGCCACTACAATGAGCAGTTCTTC	CASSPITGISHYNEQFF
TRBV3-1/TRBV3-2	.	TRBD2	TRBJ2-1	TGTGCCAGCAGCCCGACTAGCGGGAGTGACAATGAGCAGTTCTTC	CASSPTSGSDNEQFF
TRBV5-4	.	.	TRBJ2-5	TGTGCCAGCAGCAGGAGAGGGTCACAAGAGACCCAGTACTTC	CASSRRGSQETQYF
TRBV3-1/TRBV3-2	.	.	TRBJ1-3	TGTGCCAGCAGCCAAGCTGGGGGGTCTGGAAACACCATATATTTT	CASSQAGGSGNTIYF
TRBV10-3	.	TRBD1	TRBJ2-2	TGTGCCATCAGGAAACAGGGGGCGCTTTCCGGGGAGCTGTTTTTT	CAIRKQGALSGELFF
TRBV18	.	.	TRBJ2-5	TGTGCCAGCTCACTTACAGGTATAGAAGGGGAGACCCAGTACTTC	CASSLTGIEGETQYF
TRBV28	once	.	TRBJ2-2	TGTGCCAGCAGCCCCGGGGGACGGGCCGGGGAGCTGTTTTTT	CASSPGGRAGELFF
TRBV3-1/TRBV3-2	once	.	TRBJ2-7	TGTGCCAGCAGCCCCTTGAGCGGAAAATACGAGCAGTACTTC	CASSPLSGKYEQYF
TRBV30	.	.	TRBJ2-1	TGTGCCTGGACAAAACTGACAGCCTCCTACAATGAGCAGTTCTTC	CAWTKLTASYNEQFF
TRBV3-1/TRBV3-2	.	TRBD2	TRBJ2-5	TGTGCCAGCAGCCACCGGGCGGGAGGGCCGGAGACCCAGTACTTC	CASSHRAGGPETQYF
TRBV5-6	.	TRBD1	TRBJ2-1	TGTGCCAGCAACCCTGGGGACAGGGACTACAATGAGCAGTTCTTC	CASNPGDRDYNEQFF
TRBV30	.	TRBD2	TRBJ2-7	TGTGCCTGGGATTTAGCGGGAGGACTGTACTTC	CAWDLAGGLYF
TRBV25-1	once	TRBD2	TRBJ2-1	TGTGCCAGCAGGGAATCTGCTCTAGCGGGAGGGAACGATGAGCAGTTCTTC	CASRESALAGGNDEQFF
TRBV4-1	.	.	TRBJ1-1	TGCGCCAGCAGCCAAACCCGATTAACAGGGAAGGGCACTGAAGCTTTCTTT	CASSQTRLTGKGTEAFF
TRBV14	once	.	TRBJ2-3	TGTGCCAGCAGCCAAGTAACCCAGGGGGATACGCAGTATTTT	CASSQVTQGDTQYF
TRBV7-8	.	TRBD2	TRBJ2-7	TGTGCCAGCAGCGCCCAGACTAGCGGGAGGCTAAGACCCGCGTACTACGAGCAGTACTTC	CASSAQTSGRLRPAYYEQYF
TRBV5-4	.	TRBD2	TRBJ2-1	TGTGCCAGCAGCCCGGGACTAGCGGGAGGGAGCTCCTACAATGAGCAGTTCTTC	CASSPGLAGGSSYNEQFF
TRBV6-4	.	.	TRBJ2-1	TGTGCCAGCAGTGTGTCCTTGAGCTCCTACAATGAGCAGTTCTTC	CASSVSLSSYNEQFF
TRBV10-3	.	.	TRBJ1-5	TGTGCCATCAGCCCAGACGGTAATCAGCCCCAGCATTTT	CAISPDGNQPQHF
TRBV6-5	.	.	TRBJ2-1	TGTGCCAGCAGTTATAGCGGAGCAGACAATGAGCAGTTCTTC	CASSYSGADNEQFF